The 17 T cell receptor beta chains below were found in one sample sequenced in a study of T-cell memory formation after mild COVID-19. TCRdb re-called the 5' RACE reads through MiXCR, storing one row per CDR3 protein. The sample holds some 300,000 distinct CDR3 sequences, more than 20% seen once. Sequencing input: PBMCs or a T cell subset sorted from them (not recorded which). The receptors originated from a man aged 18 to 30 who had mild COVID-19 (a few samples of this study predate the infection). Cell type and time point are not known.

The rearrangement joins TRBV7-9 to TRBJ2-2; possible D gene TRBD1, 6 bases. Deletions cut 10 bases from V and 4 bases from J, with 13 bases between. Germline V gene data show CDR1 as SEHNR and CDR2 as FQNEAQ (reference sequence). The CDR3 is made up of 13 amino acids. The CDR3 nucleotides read TGTGCCAAAGAACAGGGTAGCACCGGGGAGCTGTTTTTT. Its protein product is CAKEQGSTGELFF. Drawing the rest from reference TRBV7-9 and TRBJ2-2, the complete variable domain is DTGVSQNPRHKITKRGQNVTFRCDPISEHNRLYWYRQTLGQGPEFLTYFQNEAQLEKSRLLSDRFSAERPKGSFSTLEIQRTEQGDSAMYLCAKEQGSTGELFFGEGSRLTVL.

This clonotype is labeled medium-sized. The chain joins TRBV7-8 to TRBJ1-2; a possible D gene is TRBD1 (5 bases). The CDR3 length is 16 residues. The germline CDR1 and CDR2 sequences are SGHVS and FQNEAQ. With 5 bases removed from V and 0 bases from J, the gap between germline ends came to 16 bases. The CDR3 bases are TGTGCCAGCAGCCTCGGACAAGCCTGGGCTAACTATGGCTACACCTTC. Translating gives CASSLGQAWANYGYTF.

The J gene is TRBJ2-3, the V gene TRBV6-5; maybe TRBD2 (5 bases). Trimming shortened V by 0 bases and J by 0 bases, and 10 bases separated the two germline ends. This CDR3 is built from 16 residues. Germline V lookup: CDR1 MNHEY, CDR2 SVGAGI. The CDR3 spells CASSYSAGSSTDTQYF. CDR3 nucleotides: TGTGCCAGCAGTTACTCGGCGGGTAGCAGCACAGATACGCAGTATTTT.

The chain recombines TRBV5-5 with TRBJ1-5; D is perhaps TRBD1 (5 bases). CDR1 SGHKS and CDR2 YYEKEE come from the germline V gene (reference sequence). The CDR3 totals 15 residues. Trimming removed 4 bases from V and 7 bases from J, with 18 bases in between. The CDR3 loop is CASSRDWEGNQPQHF. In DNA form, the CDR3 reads TGTGCCAGCAGCCGGGACTGGGAGGGGAACCAGCCCCAGCATTTT. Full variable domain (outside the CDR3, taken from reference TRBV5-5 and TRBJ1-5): DAGVTQSPTHLIKTRGQQVTLRCSPISGHKSVSWYQQVLGQGPQFIFQYYEKEERGRGNFPDRFSARQFPNYSSELNVNALLLGDSALYLCASSRDWEGNQPQHFGDGTRLSIL.

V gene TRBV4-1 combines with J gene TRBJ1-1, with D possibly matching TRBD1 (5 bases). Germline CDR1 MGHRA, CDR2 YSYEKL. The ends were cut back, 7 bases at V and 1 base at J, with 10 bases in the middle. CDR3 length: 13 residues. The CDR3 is CASKQVENTEAFF. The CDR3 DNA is TGCGCCAGCAAACAGGTCGAGAACACTGAAGCTTTCTTT.

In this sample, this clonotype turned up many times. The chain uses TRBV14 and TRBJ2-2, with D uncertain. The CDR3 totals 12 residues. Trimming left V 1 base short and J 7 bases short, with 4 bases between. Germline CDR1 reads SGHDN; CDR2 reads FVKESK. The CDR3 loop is CASSQAGGELFF. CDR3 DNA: TGTGCCAGCAGCCAAGCCGGCGGGGAGCTGTTTTTT.

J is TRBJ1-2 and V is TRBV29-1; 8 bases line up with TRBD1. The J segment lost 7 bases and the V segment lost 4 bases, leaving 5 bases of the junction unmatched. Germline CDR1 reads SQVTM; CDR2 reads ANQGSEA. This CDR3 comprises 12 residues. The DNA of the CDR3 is TGCAGCGTTGGGGACAGGTCGGGTGGCTACACCTTC. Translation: CSVGDRSGGYTF.

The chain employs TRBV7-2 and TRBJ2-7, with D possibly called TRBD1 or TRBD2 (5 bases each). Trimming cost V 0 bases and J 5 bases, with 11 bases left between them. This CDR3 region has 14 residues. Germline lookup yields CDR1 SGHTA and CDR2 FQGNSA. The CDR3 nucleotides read TGTGCCAGCAGCTTAGCTCCGGGGCCCCACGAGCAGTACGTC. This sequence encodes CASSLAPGPHEQYV.

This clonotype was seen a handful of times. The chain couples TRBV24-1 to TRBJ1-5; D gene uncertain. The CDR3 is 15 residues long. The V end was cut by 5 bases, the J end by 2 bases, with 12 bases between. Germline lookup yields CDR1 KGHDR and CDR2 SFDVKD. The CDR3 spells CATSGSFGGNQPQHF. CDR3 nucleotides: TGTGCCACCAGTGGGTCTTTCGGGGGCAATCAGCCCCAGCATTTT.

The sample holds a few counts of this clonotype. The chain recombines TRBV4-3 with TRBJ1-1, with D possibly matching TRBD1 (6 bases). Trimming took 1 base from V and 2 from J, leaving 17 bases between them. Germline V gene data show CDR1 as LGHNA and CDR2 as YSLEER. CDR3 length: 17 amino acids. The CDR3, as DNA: TGCGCCAGCAGCCAAGGAGACAGGACCCAGTTAAACACTGAAGCTTTCTTT. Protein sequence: CASSQGDRTQLNTEAFF.

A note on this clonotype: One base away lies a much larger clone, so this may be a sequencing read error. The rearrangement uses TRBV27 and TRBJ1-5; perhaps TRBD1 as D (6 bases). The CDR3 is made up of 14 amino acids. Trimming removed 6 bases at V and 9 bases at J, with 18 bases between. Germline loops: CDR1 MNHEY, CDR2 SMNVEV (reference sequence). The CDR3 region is CASSKVQGGSPQHF. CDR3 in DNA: TGTGCCAGCAGCAAGGTACAGGGTGGGTCGCCCCAGCATTTT.

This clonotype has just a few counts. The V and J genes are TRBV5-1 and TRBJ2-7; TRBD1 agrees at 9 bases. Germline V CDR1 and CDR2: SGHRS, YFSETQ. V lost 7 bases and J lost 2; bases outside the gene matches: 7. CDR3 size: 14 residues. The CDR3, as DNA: TGCGCCAGCGCGGAGGGACAGGGAACCTACGAGCAGTACGTC. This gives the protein CASAEGQGTYEQYV.

CDR3 loop: CASSADLYEQYV. The CDR3 nucleotides read TGTGCCAGCAGTGCGGATCTCTACGAGCAGTACGTC. The genes are TRBV6-2 or TRBV6-3 and TRBJ2-7; no definite D call. V was clipped by 5 bases and J by 3 bases, with 8 bases between them. Looked up from germline, CDR1 is MNHEY and CDR2 is SVGEGT. The CDR3 covers 12 residues.

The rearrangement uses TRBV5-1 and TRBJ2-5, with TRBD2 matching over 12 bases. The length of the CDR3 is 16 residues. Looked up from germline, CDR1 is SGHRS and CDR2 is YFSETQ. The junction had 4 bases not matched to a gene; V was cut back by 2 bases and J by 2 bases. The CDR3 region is CASSLGLAGTQETQYF. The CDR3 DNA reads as TGCGCCAGCAGCTTAGGACTAGCGGGGACACAAGAGACCCAGTACTTC.

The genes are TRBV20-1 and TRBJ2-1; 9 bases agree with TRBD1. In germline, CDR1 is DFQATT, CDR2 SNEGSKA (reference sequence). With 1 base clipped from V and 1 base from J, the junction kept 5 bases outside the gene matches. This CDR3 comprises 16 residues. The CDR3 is CSARAGGTGSYNEQFF. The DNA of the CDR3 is TGCAGTGCTAGAGCCGGGGGGACAGGGTCCTACAATGAGCAGTTCTTC.

As DNA, the CDR3 is TGTGCCAGCAGTCGGGACAGGCGGCGAGACACCGGGGAGCTGTTTTTT. Protein product: CASSRDRRRDTGELFF. V is TRBV6-2 or TRBV6-3 and J is TRBJ2-2; 8 bases fit TRBD1. Germline values: CDR1 MNHEY, CDR2 SVGEGT. CDR3 length equals 16 residues. Trimming at V came to 5 bases and at J to 3 bases, leaving 8 bases not matched to a gene.

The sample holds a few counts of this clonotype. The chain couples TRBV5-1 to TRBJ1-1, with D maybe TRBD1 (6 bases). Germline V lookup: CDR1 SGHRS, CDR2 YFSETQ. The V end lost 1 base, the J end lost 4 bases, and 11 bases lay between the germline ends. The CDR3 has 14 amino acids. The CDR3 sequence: CASSLSEGGTEAFF. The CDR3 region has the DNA TGCGCCAGCAGCTTGAGTGAGGGGGGCACTGAAGCTTTCTTT.